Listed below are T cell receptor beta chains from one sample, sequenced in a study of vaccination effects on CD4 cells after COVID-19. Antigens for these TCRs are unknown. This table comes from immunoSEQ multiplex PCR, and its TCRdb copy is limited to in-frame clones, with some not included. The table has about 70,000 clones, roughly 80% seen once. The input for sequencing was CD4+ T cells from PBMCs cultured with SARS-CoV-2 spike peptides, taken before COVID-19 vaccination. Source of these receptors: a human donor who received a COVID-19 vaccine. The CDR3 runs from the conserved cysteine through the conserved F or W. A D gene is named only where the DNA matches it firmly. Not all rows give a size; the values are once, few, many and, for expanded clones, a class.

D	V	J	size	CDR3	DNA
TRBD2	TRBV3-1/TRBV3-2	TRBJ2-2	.	CASSQEKSWLAETGELFF	TGTGCCAGCAGCCAAGAAAAGTCTTGGCTAGCGGAAACCGGGGAGCTGTTTTTT
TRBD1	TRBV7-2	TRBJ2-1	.	CASSPPGQVYNEQFF	TGTGCCAGCAGCCCACCGGGACAGGTCTACAATGAGCAGTTCTTC
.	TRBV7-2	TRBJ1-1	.	CASSLKGVNTEAFF	TGTGCCAGCAGCTTAAAGGGGGTGAACACTGAAGCTTTCTTT
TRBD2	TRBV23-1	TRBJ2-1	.	CASSQCRAGGFSSYNEQFF	TGCGCCAGCAGTCAATGCCGGGCGGGGGGATTTAGCTCCTACAATGAGCAGTTCTTC
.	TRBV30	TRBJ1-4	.	CATGNEKLFF	TGTGCCACTGGAAATGAAAAACTGTTTTTT
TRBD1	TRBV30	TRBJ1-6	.	CAWNTLRGDRADSPLHF	TGTGCCTGGAACACCCTACGCGGAGACAGGGCTGATTCACCCCTCCACTTT
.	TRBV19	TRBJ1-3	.	CASSMAGRTIYF	TGTGCCAGTAGTATGGCGGGGCGCACCATATATTTT
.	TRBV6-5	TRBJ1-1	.	CASSYSVRVNTEAFF	TGTGCCAGCAGTTACTCTGTCAGGGTGAACACTGAAGCTTTCTTT
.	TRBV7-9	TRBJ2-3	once	CASRGHADKDTQYF	TGTGCCAGCAGGGGCCACGCCGATAAAGATACGCAGTATTTT
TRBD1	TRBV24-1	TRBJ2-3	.	CATSEGQPTDTQYF	TGTGCCACCAGTGAGGGACAGCCCACAGATACGCAGTATTTT
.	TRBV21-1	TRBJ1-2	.	CASSKASTPSRGPHNYGYTF	TGTGCCAGCAGCAAAGCGTCGACTCCCTCCCGGGGGCCCCATAACTATGGCTACACCTTC
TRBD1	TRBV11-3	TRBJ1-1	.	CASSLTGATEAFF	TGTGCCAGCAGCTTAACAGGGGCCACTGAAGCTTTCTTT
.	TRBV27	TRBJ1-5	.	CASSLRGTVYSNQPQHF	TGTGCCAGCAGTTTACGAGGGACGGTGTATAGCAATCAGCCCCAGCATTTT
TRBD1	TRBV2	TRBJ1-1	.	CASRGTGSVTEAFF	TGTGCCAGCAGGGGGACAGGGTCGGTAACTGAAGCTTTCTTT
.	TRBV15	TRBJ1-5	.	CATSPGYSNQPQHF	TGTGCCACCAGCCCGGGTTATAGCAATCAGCCCCAGCATTTT
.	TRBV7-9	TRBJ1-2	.	CASSLGHNYGYTF	TGTGCCAGCAGCTTAGGACATAACTATGGCTACACCTTC
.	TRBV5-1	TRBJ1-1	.	CASSLPGWDTEAFF	TGCGCCAGCAGCTTGCCAGGGTGGGACACTGAAGCTTTCTTT
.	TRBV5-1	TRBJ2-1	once	CASSLAGGTAPNEQFF	TGCGCCAGCAGCTTGGCCGGGGGGACAGCTCCCAATGAGCAGTTCTTC
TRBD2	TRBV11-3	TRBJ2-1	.	CASSLGPGRSGGRSYNEQFF	TGTGCCAGCAGCTTAGGCCCCGGGAGGAGCGGGGGCCGCTCCTACAATGAGCAGTTCTTC
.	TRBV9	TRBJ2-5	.	CASSVGGEETQYF	TGTGCCAGCAGCGTAGGGGGGGAAGAGACCCAGTACTTC
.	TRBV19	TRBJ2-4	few	CASSRTALAKNIQYF	TGTGCCAGCAGCCGGACGGCGTTAGCCAAAAACATTCAGTACTTC
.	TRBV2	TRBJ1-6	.	CASSEMRGNSPLHF	TGTGCCAGCAGTGAAATGAGGGGCAATTCACCCCTCCACTTT
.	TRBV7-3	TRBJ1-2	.	CASSLISGPNYGYTF	TGTGCCAGCAGCTTAATCTCCGGACCTAACTATGGCTACACCTTC
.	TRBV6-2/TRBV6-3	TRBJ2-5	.	CASSYYLLETQYF	TGTGCCAGCAGTTACTACCTCTTGGAGACCCAGTACTTC
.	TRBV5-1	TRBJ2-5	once	CASSLGLIETQYF	TGCGCCAGCAGCTTGGGACTTATCGAGACCCAGTACTTC